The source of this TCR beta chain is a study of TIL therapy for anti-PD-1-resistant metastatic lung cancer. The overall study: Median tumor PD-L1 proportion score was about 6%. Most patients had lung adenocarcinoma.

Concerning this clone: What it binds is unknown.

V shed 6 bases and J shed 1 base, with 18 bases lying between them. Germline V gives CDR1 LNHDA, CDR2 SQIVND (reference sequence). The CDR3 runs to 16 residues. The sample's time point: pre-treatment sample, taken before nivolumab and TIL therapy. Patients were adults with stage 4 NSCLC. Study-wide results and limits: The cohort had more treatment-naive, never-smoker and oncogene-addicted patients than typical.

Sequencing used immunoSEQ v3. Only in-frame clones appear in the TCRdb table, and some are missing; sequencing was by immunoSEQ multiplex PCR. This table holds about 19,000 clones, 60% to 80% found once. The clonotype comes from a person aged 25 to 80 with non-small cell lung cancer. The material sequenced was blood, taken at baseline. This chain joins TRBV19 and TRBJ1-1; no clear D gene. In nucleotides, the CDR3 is TGTGCCAGTAGCCCCCCATTTGGGGTCGGGAACACTGAAGCTTTCTTT. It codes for CASSPPFGVGNTEAFF.